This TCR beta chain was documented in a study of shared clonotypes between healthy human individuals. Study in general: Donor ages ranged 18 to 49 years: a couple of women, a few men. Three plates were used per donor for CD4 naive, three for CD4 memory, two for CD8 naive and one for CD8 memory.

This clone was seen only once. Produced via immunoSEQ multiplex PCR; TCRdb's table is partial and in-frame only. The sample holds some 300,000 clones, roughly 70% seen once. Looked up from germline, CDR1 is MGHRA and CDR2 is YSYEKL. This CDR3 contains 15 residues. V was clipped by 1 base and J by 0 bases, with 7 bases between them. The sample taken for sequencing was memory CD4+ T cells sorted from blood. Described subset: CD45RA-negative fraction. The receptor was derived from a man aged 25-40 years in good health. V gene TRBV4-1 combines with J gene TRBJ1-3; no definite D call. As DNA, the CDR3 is TGCGCCAGCAGCCAAGGACGGTCCTCTGGAAACACCATATATTTT. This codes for CASSQGRSSGNTIYF.